Following are 18 T cell receptor beta chains from one sample sequenced in a study of cytomegalovirus exposure and HLA in healthy donors. PCR amplification relied on 60 Vbeta primers (plus 13 Jbeta primers). Measured with immunoSEQ multiplex PCR; TCRdb has only the in-frame clones, and not every one. The sample records more than 80,000 clones, over 70% being singletons. The sequenced sample consisted of PBMCs. These receptors came from a man younger than 35 in good health and CMV-seropositive.

To note about this clone: One end of the junction varies from germline; a read error may be responsible. For the CDR3, the DNA is TGTGCCAGCAGCTCGAAGTGGGGAGAGGGACTCGCCTCATTC. This codes for CASSSKWGEGLASF. The J gene is TRBJ2-7, the V gene TRBV7-9; tentative D call: TRBD2 (6 bases). The CDR3 totals 14 residues. Germline V gene lookup returns CDR1 SEHNR and CDR2 FQNEAQ (reference sequence).

The sample holds a few counts of this clone. This chain uses TRBV6-5 with TRBJ1-2, with 7 bases lining up with TRBD1. CDR1 is MNHEY, CDR2 SVGAGI, per germline. The CDR3 totals 14 residues. J lost 3 bases, V lost 6 bases, and 7 bases had no gene match. The CDR3 loop reads CASREQGRDYGYTF. CDR3 DNA sequence: TGTGCCAGCAGGGAACAGGGGCGAGACTATGGCTACACCTTC.

The rearrangement uses TRBV10-1 and TRBJ2-2, with TRBD2 matching 12 bases. Per the germline V gene, CDR1 is WNHNN and CDR2 is SYGVQD (reference sequence). V trimming: 2 bases; J trimming: 4 bases; junction bases outside the gene matches: 5. CDR3 length: 17 amino acids. The CDR3 bases are TGCGCCAGCAGTGAGACTAGCGGGAGGCTAGGCACCGGGGAGCTGTTTTTT. As protein: CASSETSGRLGTGELFF.

V usage is TRBV28 and J usage is TRBJ2-7; D not certain. The germline CDR1 and CDR2 sequences are MDHEN and SYDVKM. The CDR3 extends over 11 amino acids. Between the trimmed V and J ends, which lost 3 bases and 4 bases, there was a span of 4 bases. The CDR3 sequence is CASSFGYEQYF. The CDR3, as DNA: TGTGCCAGCAGTTTCGGGTACGAGCAGTACTTC.

The chain links TRBV29-1 to TRBJ1-1; the D gene is possibly TRBD1 (6 bases). The CDR3 totals 14 residues. Germline V gene lookup returns CDR1 SQVTM and CDR2 ANQGSEA. Trimming left V 3 bases short and J 4 bases short, with 15 bases between. The CDR3 reads CSVDPLGAGTEAFF. Written as DNA, the CDR3 is TGCAGCGTTGATCCTTTGGGGGCTGGCACTGAAGCTTTCTTT.

V and J are TRBV29-1 and TRBJ2-3, with TRBD2 matching over 7 bases. V was clipped by 3 bases and J by 2 bases; unmatched bases: 14. The CDR3 is 17 residues long. Per germline, CDR1 SQVTM and CDR2 ANQGSEA. CDR3 in DNA: TGCAGCGTTGATCTGAGATCCAGCGGGACCTTCACAGATACGCAGTATTTT. Translating it yields CSVDLRSSGTFTDTQYF.

This clone was counted only a few times. This rearrangement joins TRBV4-1 to TRBJ1-5, with 8 positions matching TRBD1. With 0 bases clipped from V and 9 bases from J, the junction kept 7 bases outside the gene matches. The CDR3 runs to 15 residues. The germline V gene has CDR1 MGHRA and CDR2 YSYEKL. The CDR3 DNA reads as TGCGCCAGCAGCCAAGATATCACAGGGGGAACGCCCCAGCATTTT. This sequence encodes CASSQDITGGTPQHF.

This clone was observed a single time. The V call is TRBV5-6, the J call TRBJ2-7; D gene ambiguous. CDR3 length equals 11 residues. CDR1 SGHDT and CDR2 YYEEEE come from the germline V gene. V was clipped by 4 bases and J by 7 bases, with 9 bases between them. Written as DNA, the CDR3 is TGTGCCAGCAGCGCCTTCGGGGAGCAGTACTTC. Translation: CASSAFGEQYF.

The rearrangement joins TRBV15 to TRBJ2-7; unclear D gene. This CDR3 has 13 residues. Trimming removed 0 bases from V and 3 bases from J, with 6 bases in between. Germline CDR1 LNHNV, CDR2 YYDKDF (reference sequence). As DNA, the CDR3 is TGTGCCACCAGCAGAGATAAGCGCTACGAGCAGTACTTC. This codes for CATSRDKRYEQYF.

The V call is TRBV27, the J call TRBJ2-7; 7 bases map to TRBD1. V was clipped by 6 bases and J by 1 base; unmatched bases: 9. This CDR3 has 15 residues. CDR1 and CDR2 (germline): MNHEY, SMNVEV (reference sequence). The CDR3 nucleotides are TGTGCCAGCAGCTCCGGACAGGCAGTTTCCTACGAGCAGTACTTC. It yields the protein CASSSGQAVSYEQYF.

This chain connects TRBV7-3 to TRBJ1-1; 7 bases agree with TRBD1. The germline CDR1 and CDR2 sequences are SGHTA and FQGTGA. The junction had 9 bases not matched to a gene; V was cut back by 4 bases and J by 10 bases. This CDR3 region has 13 residues. In nucleotides, the CDR3 is TGTGCCAGCAGCTACGACCCGACAGGGACAGCTTTCTTT. It is translated as CASSYDPTGTAFF.

The chain combines TRBV9 with TRBJ2-7; possible D gene TRBD2, 5 bases. V was trimmed by 0 bases and J by 2 bases, leaving 9 bases between them. The CDR3 contains 14 residues. From germline, CDR1 is SGDLS and CDR2 YYNGEE. The CDR3 nucleotides read TGTGCCAGCAGCGTAGGGACTTCAACCTACGAGCAGTACTTC. The encoded protein is CASSVGTSTYEQYF.

This chain joins TRBV2 and TRBJ2-3, with 10 nucleotides matching TRBD2. Losses at the gene ends were 5 bases for V and 4 bases for J; bases not matched to a gene: 3. This CDR3 spans 14 amino acids. From germline, CDR1 is SNHLY and CDR2 FYNNEI. Written as DNA, the CDR3 is TGTGCCAGCAGTAGCCTAGCGGGAGCAGATACGCAGTATTTT. The encoded protein is CASSSLAGADTQYF.

This rearrangement joins TRBV13 to TRBJ2-2; D is unresolved. The germline V gene has CDR1 PRHDT and CDR2 FYEKMQ (reference sequence). The CDR3 extends over 13 amino acids. Trimming pared 6 bases from V and 4 bases from J, leaving 9 bases between. CDR3 nucleotide sequence: TGTGCCAGCAGTCTTACGGGCACCGGGGAGCTGTTTTTT. Translated, it gives CASSLTGTGELFF. The complete variable domain, with remaining parts taken from reference TRBV13 and TRBJ2-2, reads AAGVIQSPRHLIKEKRETATLKCYPIPRHDTVYWYQQGPGQDPQFLISFYEKMQSDKGSIPDRFSAQQFSDYHSELNMSSLELGDSALYFCASSLTGTGELFFGEGSRLTVL.

The chain carries TRBV25-1 and TRBJ2-1; maybe TRBD2 (5 bases). The germline V and J ends were trimmed by 2 bases and 4 bases, with 12 bases remaining between them. Germline V gene data show CDR1 as MGHDK and CDR2 as SYGVNS. The CDR3 consists of 15 residues. The CDR3 here is CASSEEGGSYNEQFF. The CDR3 region has the DNA TGTGCCAGCAGTGAAGAGGGCGGTTCTTACAATGAGCAGTTCTTC.

This clone was recorded a few times. The gene calls are TRBV28 and TRBJ2-3, with a tentative D call TRBD2 (5 bases). Germline lookup yields CDR1 MDHEN and CDR2 SYDVKM. This CDR3 comprises 17 residues. The V gene lost 7 bases and the J gene lost 10 bases, with 30 bases spanning the gap. CDR3 region: CASKGLAMSFGYFAQYF. CDR3 DNA: TGTGCCAGCAAAGGACTGGCTATGAGTTTTGGTTATTTTGCGCAGTATTTT.

The chain combines TRBV29-1 with TRBJ2-7; the D gene is possibly TRBD1 (6 bases). The CDR3 runs 14 residues. The germline gives CDR1 SQVTM, CDR2 ANQGSEA. V was trimmed by 6 bases and J by 5 bases, leaving 20 bases between them. For the CDR3, the DNA is TGCAGCGTAAGAAGAGACAGGCGGTGGGACGAGCAGTACTTC. Amino acid sequence: CSVRRDRRWDEQYF.

The chain couples TRBV7-9 to TRBJ2-5, with 9 bases identical to TRBD2. The CDR3 is made up of 17 amino acids. The V segment lost 4 bases and the J segment 2 bases; nucleotides outside the gene matches: 11. Germline V gives CDR1 SEHNR, CDR2 FQNEAQ (reference sequence). CDR3: CASSSKGSGRNQETQYF. Written as DNA, the CDR3 is TGTGCCAGCAGCTCAAAGGGCAGCGGGAGGAATCAAGAGACCCAGTACTTC.